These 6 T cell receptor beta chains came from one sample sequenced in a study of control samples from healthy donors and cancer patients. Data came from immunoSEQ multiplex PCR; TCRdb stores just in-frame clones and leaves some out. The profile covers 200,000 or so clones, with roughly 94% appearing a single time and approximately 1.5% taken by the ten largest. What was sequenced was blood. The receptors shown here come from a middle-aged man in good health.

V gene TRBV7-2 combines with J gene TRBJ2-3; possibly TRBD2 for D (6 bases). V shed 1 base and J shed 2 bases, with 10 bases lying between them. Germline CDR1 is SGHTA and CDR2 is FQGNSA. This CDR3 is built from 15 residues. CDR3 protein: CASSLGIAVTDTQYF. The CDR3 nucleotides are TGTGCCAGCAGCTTAGGTATAGCGGTCACAGATACGCAGTATTTT. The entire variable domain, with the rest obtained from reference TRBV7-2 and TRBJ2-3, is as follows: GAGVSQSPSNKVTEKGKDVELRCDPISGHTALYWYRQSLGQGLEFLIYFQGNSAPDKSGLPSDRFSAERTGGSVSTLTIQRTQQEDSAVYLCASSLGIAVTDTQYFGPGTRLTVL.

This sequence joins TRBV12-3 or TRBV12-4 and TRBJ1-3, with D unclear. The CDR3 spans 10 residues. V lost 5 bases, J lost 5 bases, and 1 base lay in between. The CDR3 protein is CASSRNTIYF. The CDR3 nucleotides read TGTGCCAGCAGTAGAAACACCATATATTTT.

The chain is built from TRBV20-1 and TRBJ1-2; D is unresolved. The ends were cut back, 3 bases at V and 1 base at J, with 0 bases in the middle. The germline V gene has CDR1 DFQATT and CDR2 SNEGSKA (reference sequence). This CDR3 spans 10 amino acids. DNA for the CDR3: TGCAGTGCTAGTAACTATGGCTACACCTTC. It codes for CSASNYGYTF.

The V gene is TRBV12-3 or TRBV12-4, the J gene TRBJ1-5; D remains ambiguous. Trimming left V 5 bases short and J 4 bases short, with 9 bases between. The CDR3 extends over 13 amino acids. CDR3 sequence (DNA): TGTGCCAGCAGTCAAGACGGTAATCAGCCCCAGCATTTT. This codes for CASSQDGNQPQHF.

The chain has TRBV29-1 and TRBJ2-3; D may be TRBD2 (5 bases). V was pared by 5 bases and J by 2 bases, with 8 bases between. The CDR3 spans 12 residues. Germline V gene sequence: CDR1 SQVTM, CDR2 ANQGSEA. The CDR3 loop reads CSVRGFTDTQYF. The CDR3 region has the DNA TGCAGCGTTCGAGGGTTCACAGATACGCAGTATTTT.

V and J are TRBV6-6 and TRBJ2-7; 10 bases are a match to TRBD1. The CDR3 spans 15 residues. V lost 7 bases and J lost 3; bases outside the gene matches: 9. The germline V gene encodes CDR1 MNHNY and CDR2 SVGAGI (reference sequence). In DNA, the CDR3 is TGTGCCAGCACTGACCCCGGGACAGGGGACTACGAGCAGTACTTC. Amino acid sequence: CASTDPGTGDYEQYF.